What follows are 11 T cell receptor beta chains derived from one specimen sequenced in a study of blood T cell repertoires in COVID-19. Data came from immunoSEQ multiplex PCR; TCRdb stores just in-frame clones and leaves some out. The sample contains around 110,000 clones, around 80% of which appear only once. Sequenced material: peripheral blood. These receptors all stem from a man in his sixties with active or convalescent COVID-19.

The chain links TRBV20-1 to TRBJ1-2; no firm D call. Germline V gene sequence: CDR1 DFQATT, CDR2 SNEGSKA (reference sequence). This CDR3 comprises 14 residues. V lost 3 bases, J lost 0 bases, and 11 bases lay in between. CDR3 region: CSASIPLPNYGYTF. The CDR3 coding sequence is TGCAGTGCTAGTATCCCCCTTCCTAACTATGGCTACACCTTC.

The V and J genes are TRBV12-5 and TRBJ2-3, with 7 bases that match TRBD2. The CDR3 is 16 amino acids. From germline, CDR1 is LGHNT and CDR2 FRNRAP. V trimming: 0 bases; J trimming: 3 bases; junction bases outside the gene matches: 6. This CDR3 reads CASGLVRAGVTDTQYF. CDR3 nucleotide sequence: TGTGCTAGTGGTTTGGTACGGGCGGGGGTAACAGATACGCAGTATTTT.

The chain joins TRBV5-1 to TRBJ2-1; D is perhaps TRBD2 (5 bases). The germline V gene encodes CDR1 SGHRS and CDR2 YFSETQ. This CDR3 is 12 amino acids long. Trimming removed 2 bases at V and 7 bases at J, with 7 bases between. The CDR3 DNA is TGCGCCAGCAGCTTCAGGAGGAATGAGCAGTTCTTC. The encoded protein is CASSFRRNEQFF.

The J gene is TRBJ2-1, the V gene TRBV5-4, with D unresolved. Trimming took 1 base from V and 9 from J, leaving 11 bases between them. Germline CDR1 and CDR2: SGHNT and YYREEE (reference sequence). This CDR3 is 13 amino acids long. CDR3 sequence: CASSLLGFGEQFF. The CDR3, as DNA: TGTGCCAGCAGCTTGCTGGGCTTCGGTGAGCAGTTCTTC.

The genes are TRBV4-1 and TRBJ1-1, with 9 bases that match TRBD1. The CDR3 is 15 amino acids. CDR1 and CDR2 (germline): MGHRA, YSYEKL. With 2 bases clipped from V and 4 bases from J, the junction kept 5 bases outside the gene matches. As DNA, the CDR3 is TGCGCCAGCAGCCAACTACAGGGGGCTAGCACTGAAGCTTTCTTT. Its translation is CASSQLQGASTEAFF.

The V gene is TRBV28, the J gene TRBJ1-4; 8 bases fit TRBD1. The CDR3 runs 15 residues. The germline V gene encodes CDR1 MDHEN and CDR2 SYDVKM. V gave up 5 bases and J gave up 8 bases; unmatched junction bases: 10. The CDR3: CASSLPGGEGEKLFF. CDR3 in DNA: TGTGCCAGCAGTCTACCAGGGGGCGAGGGCGAAAAACTGTTTTTT.

V and J are TRBV5-1 and TRBJ1-3, with TRBD1 as a possible D gene (6 bases). Germline CDR1 is SGHRS and CDR2 is YFSETQ. The CDR3 has 16 amino acids. Between the trimmed V and J ends, which lost 4 bases and 1 base, there was a span of 15 bases. The CDR3 DNA reads as TGCGCCAGCAGCGGCGGCCAGGGGCTGTCTGGAAACACCATATATTTT. Protein product: CASSGGQGLSGNTIYF.

The rearrangement joins TRBV18 to TRBJ2-1; 7 bases are a match to TRBD2. The CDR3 loop spans 19 amino acids. Germline CDR1 is KGHSH and CDR2 is LQKENI. The V gene end was trimmed by 3 bases and the J gene end by 1 base; junction bases not matched to a gene: 15. DNA for the CDR3: TGTGCCAGCTCACCTAGGCTAGCGGCCCCCGATCGGTCCTACAATGAGCAGTTCTTC. It is translated as CASSPRLAAPDRSYNEQFF.

This clone occurred once. The chain joins TRBV25-1 to TRBJ2-1; TRBD2 matches at 11 bases. Trimming took 6 bases from V and 3 from J; bases not matched to a gene: 4. The CDR3 covers 15 residues. Germline V gene sequence: CDR1 MGHDK, CDR2 SYGVNS. CDR3 protein: CASRIAGGNYNEQFF. CDR3 coding DNA: TGTGCCAGCAGGATAGCGGGAGGGAACTACAATGAGCAGTTCTTC.

The chain joins TRBV28 to TRBJ1-5, with D perhaps TRBD1 (5 bases). The V gene's germline CDR1 is MDHEN and CDR2 SYDVKM. The CDR3 spans 13 residues. V was cut by 7 bases and J by 5 bases, with 12 bases left in between. The CDR3 bases are TGTGCCAGCATCCCGCAGGGTTATCAGCCCCAGCATTTT. It specifies CASIPQGYQPQHF.

This chain joins TRBV5-1 and TRBJ2-3, with D possibly TRBD1 on 5 matching bases. The CDR3 sequence is 15 residues long. V lost 1 base and J lost 4, with 13 bases in between. Germline V CDR1 and CDR2: SGHRS, YFSETQ. CDR3 sequence: CASSLSAGSADTQYF. CDR3 bases: TGCGCCAGCAGCTTGAGTGCAGGGTCAGCAGATACGCAGTATTTT.